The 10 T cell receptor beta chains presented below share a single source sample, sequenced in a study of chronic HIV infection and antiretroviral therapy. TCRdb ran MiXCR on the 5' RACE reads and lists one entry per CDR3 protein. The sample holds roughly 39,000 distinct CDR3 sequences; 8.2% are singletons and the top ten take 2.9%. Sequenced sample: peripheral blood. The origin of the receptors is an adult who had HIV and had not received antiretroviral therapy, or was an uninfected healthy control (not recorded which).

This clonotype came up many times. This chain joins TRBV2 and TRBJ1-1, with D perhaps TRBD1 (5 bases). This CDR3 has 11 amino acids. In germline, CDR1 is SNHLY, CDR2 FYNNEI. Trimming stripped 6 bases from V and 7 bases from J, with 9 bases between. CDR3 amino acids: CASSGGLEAFF. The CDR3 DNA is TGTGCCAGCAGCGGGGGACTTGAAGCTTTCTTT.

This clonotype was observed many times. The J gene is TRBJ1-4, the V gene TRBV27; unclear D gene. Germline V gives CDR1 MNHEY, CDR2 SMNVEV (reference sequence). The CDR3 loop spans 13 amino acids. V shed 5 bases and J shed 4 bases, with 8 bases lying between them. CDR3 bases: TGTGCCAGCAGTCCGGTGGGTAATGAAAAACTGTTTTTT. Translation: CASSPVGNEKLFF. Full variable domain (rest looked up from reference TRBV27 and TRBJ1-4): EAQVTQNPRYLITVTGKKLTVTCSQNMNHEYMSWYRQDPGLGLRQIYYSMNVEVTDKGDVPEGYKVSRKEKRNFPLILESPSPNQTSLYFCASSPVGNEKLFFGSGTQLSVL.

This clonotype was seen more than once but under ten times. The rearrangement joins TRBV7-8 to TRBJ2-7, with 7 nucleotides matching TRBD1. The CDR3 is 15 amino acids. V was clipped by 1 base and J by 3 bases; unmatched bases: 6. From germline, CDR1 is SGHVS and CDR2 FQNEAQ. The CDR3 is CASSLVGTADYEQYF. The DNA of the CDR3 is TGTGCCAGCAGCTTAGTCGGGACAGCCGACTACGAGCAGTACTTC.

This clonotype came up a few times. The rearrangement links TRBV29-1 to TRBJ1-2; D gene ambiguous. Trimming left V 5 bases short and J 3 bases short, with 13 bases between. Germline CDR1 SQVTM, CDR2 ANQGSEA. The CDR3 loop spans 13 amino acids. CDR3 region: CSVREAADYGYTF. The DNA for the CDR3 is TGCAGCGTTCGCGAGGCGGCGGACTATGGCTACACCTTC.

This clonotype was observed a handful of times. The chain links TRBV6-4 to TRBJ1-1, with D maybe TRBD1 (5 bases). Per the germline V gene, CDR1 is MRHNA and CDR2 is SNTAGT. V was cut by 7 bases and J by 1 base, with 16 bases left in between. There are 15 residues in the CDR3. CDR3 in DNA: TGTGCCAGCACTGGCGGGGGACTGAAGAACACTGAAGCTTTCTTT. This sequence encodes CASTGGGLKNTEAFF.

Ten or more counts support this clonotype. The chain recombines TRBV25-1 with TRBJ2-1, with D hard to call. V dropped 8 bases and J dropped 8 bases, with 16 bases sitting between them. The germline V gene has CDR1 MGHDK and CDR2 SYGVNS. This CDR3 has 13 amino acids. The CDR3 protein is CASCVSSWDEQFF. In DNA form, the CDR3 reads TGTGCCAGCTGTGTCTCAAGCTGGGATGAGCAGTTCTTC.

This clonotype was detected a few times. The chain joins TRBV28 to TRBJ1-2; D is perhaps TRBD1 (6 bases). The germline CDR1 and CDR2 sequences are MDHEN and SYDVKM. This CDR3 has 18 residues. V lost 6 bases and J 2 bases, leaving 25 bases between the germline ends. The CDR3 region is CASRSGQRLLHQNYGYTF. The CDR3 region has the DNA TGTGCCAGCAGATCTGGACAGCGATTACTCCACCAGAACTATGGCTACACCTTC.

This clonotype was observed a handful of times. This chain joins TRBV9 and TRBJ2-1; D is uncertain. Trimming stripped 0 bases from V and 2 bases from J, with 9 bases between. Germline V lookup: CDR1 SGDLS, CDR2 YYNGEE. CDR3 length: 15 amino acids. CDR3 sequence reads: CASSVEDDPYNEQFF. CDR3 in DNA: TGTGCCAGCAGCGTAGAAGACGACCCCTACAATGAGCAGTTCTTC.

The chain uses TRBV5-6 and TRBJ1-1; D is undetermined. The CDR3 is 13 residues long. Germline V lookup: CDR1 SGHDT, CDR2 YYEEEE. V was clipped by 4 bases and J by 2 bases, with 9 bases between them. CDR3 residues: CASSNRLNTEAFF. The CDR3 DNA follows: TGTGCCAGCAGCAACCGACTCAACACTGAAGCTTTCTTT.

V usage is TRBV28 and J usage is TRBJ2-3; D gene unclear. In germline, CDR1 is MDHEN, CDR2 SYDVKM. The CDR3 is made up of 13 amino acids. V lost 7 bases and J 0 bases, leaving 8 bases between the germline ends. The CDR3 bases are TGTGCCAGCACCCAACCAAGCACAGATACGCAGTATTTT. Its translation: CASTQPSTDTQYF.